This entry features one T cell receptor (beta chain) sequence. Its antigen remains unknown. The germline gives CDR1 LNHDA, CDR2 SQIVND (reference sequence). Trimming at V came to 11 bases and at J to 2 bases, leaving 14 bases not matched to a gene. The CDR3 loop spans 15 amino acids. Only Caucasian adults living in Nashville, Tennessee made up the donor group. These data belong to a study of shared clonotypes between healthy human individuals. Study background: Donors consisted of two women and a few men between 18 and 49.

General study findings and limits: Sharing across four donors was highest in naive CD4 (about 5%) and lowest in memory CD8 (around 0.4%).

This table comes from immunoSEQ multiplex PCR, and its TCRdb copy is limited to in-frame clones, with some not included. The sample consists of a few million clones, under 97% of them appearing once. The specimen sequenced was naive CD4+ T cells sorted from blood. Subset here: CD45RA+ positively selected. The TCR comes from a man aged 18-30 years in good health. This chain links TRBV19 with TRBJ1-2; 7 positions agree with TRBD1. The CDR3: CAASKRGTENYGYTF. The DNA for the CDR3 is TGTGCCGCCTCTAAACGAGGGACAGAAAACTATGGCTACACCTTC.